The 24 T cell receptor beta chains reported below all come from one sample, sequenced in a study of shared clonotypes between healthy human individuals. Only in-frame clones appear in the TCRdb table, and some are missing; sequencing was by immunoSEQ multiplex PCR. The table shows about 2.4 million clones, with 80% to 95% occurring only once. The sequenced sample consisted of naive CD4+ T cells from PBMCs. Subset defined: CD45RA+ positively selected. These receptors originate from a man in his late teens or twenties in good health. Some clones in this sample may be carry-over from other donors' samples.

The rearrangement uses TRBV27 and TRBJ1-1, with D uncertain. The V end lost 3 bases, the J end lost 3 bases, and 23 bases lay between the germline ends. This CDR3 comprises 18 residues. Germline V CDR1 and CDR2: MNHEY, SMNVEV (reference sequence). The CDR3 DNA sequence: TGTGCCAGCAGTTTTAATCCCCCCCCACGACAAAGTGACACTGAAGCTTTCTTT. Translating gives CASSFNPPPRQSDTEAFF.

This clone was found once. The identical CDR3 is also encoded by other nucleotide sequences in the sample. The chain joins TRBV5-4 to TRBJ2-1, with 8 bases that match TRBD1. Trimming cost V 4 bases and J 2 bases; bases outside gene matches: 5. From germline, CDR1 is SGHNT and CDR2 YYREEE (reference sequence). This CDR3 has 15 amino acids. The CDR3 loop is CASSLDRGTYNEQFF. The CDR3 DNA is TGTGCCAGCAGCCTAGACAGGGGTACCTACAATGAGCAGTTCTTC.

The CDR3 DNA is TGTGCCAGCGCGGCCACCGGGGGTTCTGGAAACACCATATATTTT. Translating it yields CASAATGGSGNTIYF. V gene TRBV6-5 combines with J gene TRBJ1-3; a weak D match, TRBD1 (5 bases). V gave up 8 bases and J gave up 1 base, with 15 bases separating them. The CDR3 consists of 15 residues. CDR1 is MNHEY and CDR2 is SVGAGI in the germline V gene.

V gene TRBV30 combines with J gene TRBJ2-6; D gene unclear. Germline V gene lookup returns CDR1 GTSNPN and CDR2 SVGIG (reference sequence). Trimming cost V 4 bases and J 2 bases, with 6 bases left between them. CDR3 length: 13 residues. CDR3 protein: CAWTGPGANVLTF. The CDR3, as DNA: TGTGCCTGGACCGGCCCTGGGGCCAACGTCCTGACTTTC.

The chain is built from TRBV5-1 and TRBJ1-4; D call uncertain. The germline CDR1 and CDR2 sequences are SGHRS and YFSETQ. The CDR3 has 14 residues. V shed 4 bases and J shed 5 bases, with 12 bases lying between them. CDR3 sequence reads: CASSRPTENEKLFF. The CDR3 bases are TGCGCCAGCAGCCGTCCTACAGAGAATGAAAAACTGTTTTTT.

On this clone itself: Within the sample, other DNA sequences also encode this same CDR3. V usage is TRBV13 and J usage is TRBJ1-1, with no clear D. The length of the CDR3 is 13 residues. With 3 bases removed from V and 0 bases from J, the gap between germline ends came to 5 bases. Germline CDR1 PRHDT, CDR2 FYEKMQ (reference sequence). CDR3 region: CASSFRVNTEAFF. CDR3 DNA: TGTGCCAGCAGCTTCCGAGTGAACACTGAAGCTTTCTTT.

Notes on this clone: The sample has other DNA sequences that encode this CDR3 too. CDR3 DNA: TGTGCCAGCAGCCAAGAGGGTCCTGGGACAACTAATGAAAAACTGTTTTTT. Encoded protein: CASSQEGPGTTNEKLFF. The V call is TRBV4-2, the J call TRBJ1-4; D uncertain. CDR3 size: 17 residues. Trimming cost V 0 bases and J 0 bases, with 11 bases left between them. Germline CDR1 reads LGHNA; CDR2 reads YNFKEQ.

The rearrangement uses TRBV5-1 and TRBJ2-5; 12 positions match TRBD2. With V trimmed by 4 bases and J by 1 base, 2 bases remained unmatched. The CDR3 loop spans 15 amino acids. Germline V gives CDR1 SGHRS, CDR2 YFSETQ. The CDR3 loop is CASSEGLAGQETQYF. CDR3 nucleotides: TGCGCCAGCAGCGAGGGACTAGCGGGCCAAGAGACCCAGTACTTC.

This chain joins TRBV28 and TRBJ1-4; tentatively, D is TRBD1 (5 bases). The germline CDR1 and CDR2 sequences are MDHEN and SYDVKM. The CDR3 has 16 residues. Deletions cut 1 base from V and 8 bases from J, with 17 bases between. DNA for the CDR3: TGTGCCAGCAGTTTATCATCCGGACACCGGGGGGAAAAACTGTTTTTT. Translating it yields CASSLSSGHRGEKLFF. Full variable domain (rest looked up from reference TRBV28 and TRBJ1-4): DVKVTQSSRYLVKRTGEKVFLECVQDMDHENMFWYRQDPGLGLRLIYFSYDVKMKEKGDIPEGYSVSREKKERFSLILESASTNQTSMYLCASSLSSGHRGEKLFFGSGTQLSVL.

The genes are TRBV5-8 and TRBJ2-2; 7 bases are shared with TRBD1. Trimming cost V 4 bases and J 5 bases; bases outside gene matches: 14. This CDR3 is 17 amino acids long. CDR1 is SGHTS, CDR2 YDEGEE, per germline. The CDR3 DNA sequence: TGTGCCAGCAGCCCCAGACAGGGCCGGGCACCGACCGGGGAGCTGTTTTTT. This gives the protein CASSPRQGRAPTGELFF.

V and J are TRBV27 and TRBJ1-2; unclear D gene. Trimming removed 0 bases at V and 6 bases at J, with 14 bases between. Germline CDR1 and CDR2: MNHEY and SMNVEV (reference sequence). The CDR3 sequence is 15 residues long. CDR3 loop: CASSLSWQPYDGYTF. The CDR3 nucleotides read TGTGCCAGCAGTTTATCTTGGCAGCCGTATGATGGCTACACCTTC.

In the case of this clone: Other DNA variants within this sample encode the same CDR3. The chain is built from TRBV28 and TRBJ1-6, with 8 positions matching TRBD1. The CDR3 has 13 amino acids. The trim removed 6 bases at V and 7 bases at J, leaving 2 bases unmatched. Per germline, CDR1 MDHEN and CDR2 SYDVKM. CDR3 sequence: CASSWTGNSPLHF. The CDR3 DNA reads as TGTGCCAGCAGCTGGACAGGGAATTCACCCCTCCACTTT.

The chain has TRBV2 and TRBJ1-5, with 7 bases fitting TRBD1. The V gene's germline CDR1 is SNHLY and CDR2 FYNNEI. V trimming: 6 bases; J trimming: 4 bases; junction bases outside the gene matches: 12. The length of the CDR3 is 16 residues. DNA for the CDR3: TGTGCCAGCAGCGGAATCCAGGGGGTATGGAATCAGCCCCAGCATTTT. It yields the protein CASSGIQGVWNQPQHF.

This chain connects TRBV18 to TRBJ1-1, with D possibly being TRBD1 (6 bases). The V end lost 6 bases, the J end lost 4 bases, and 18 bases lay between the germline ends. Looked up from germline, CDR1 is KGHSH and CDR2 is LQKENI. This CDR3 contains 15 residues. CDR3 DNA sequence: TGTGCCAGCTCTTCGGGGGACACTTCGGGCACTGAAGCTTTCTTT. Protein product: CASSSGDTSGTEAFF.

This chain uses TRBV6-7 with TRBJ2-1, with 8 bases fitting TRBD1. TRBV6-7 is known as an ORF, though its function is uncertain. The CDR3 extends over 17 amino acids. With 2 bases clipped from V and 0 bases from J, the junction kept 6 bases outside the gene matches. The CDR3 loop reads CASSYRRTGSSYNEQFF. The CDR3 DNA reads TGTGCCAGCAGTTACCGTCGGACAGGGAGCTCCTACAATGAGCAGTTCTTC.

The gene calls are TRBV29-1 and TRBJ2-2; TRBD2 aligns across 9 bases. The germline CDR1 and CDR2 sequences are SQVTM and ANQGSEA. V gave up 3 bases and J gave up 7 bases; unmatched junction bases: 12. The CDR3 totals 16 residues. The CDR3 loop reads CSVDVAGGSAGGELFF. As DNA, the CDR3 is TGCAGCGTTGATGTGGCGGGAGGGTCCGCCGGCGGGGAGCTGTTTTTT.

The chain links TRBV30 to TRBJ1-5; 7 positions match TRBD1. J was trimmed by 1 base and V by 2 bases; bases with no gene match: 8. CDR3 length equals 16 residues. The germline gives CDR1 GTSNPN, CDR2 SVGIG (reference sequence). This CDR3 reads CAWSTPLTGSNQPQHF. The CDR3 nucleotides are TGTGCCTGGAGTACGCCCCTGACAGGGAGCAATCAGCCCCAGCATTTT.

Of note for this clone: This specimen includes other DNA sequences encoding the same CDR3. This chain connects TRBV28 to TRBJ2-7; the D call may be TRBD1 or TRBD2 (6 bases each). V was pared by 3 bases and J by 4 bases, with 13 bases between. Per the germline V gene, CDR1 is MDHEN and CDR2 is SYDVKM. The CDR3 sequence is 14 residues long. CDR3 sequence: CASSLPGARYEQYF. In nucleotides, the CDR3 is TGTGCCAGCAGTTTGCCGGGGGCGCGATACGAGCAGTACTTC.

This chain links TRBV27 with TRBJ2-7; TRBD1 is a possible D gene (5 bases). Germline-derived CDR1 and CDR2 are MNHEY and SMNVEV (reference sequence). There are 14 residues in the CDR3. Deletions cut 0 bases from V and 3 bases from J, with 9 bases between. The CDR3 DNA reads as TGTGCCAGCAGTTTATCGGACACTAACTACGAGCAGTACTTC. Amino acid sequence: CASSLSDTNYEQYF.

This chain joins TRBV7-9 and TRBJ2-7, with 8 bases that match TRBD1. There are 14 residues in the CDR3. Germline assignment: CDR1 SEHNR and CDR2 FQNEAQ (reference sequence). V dropped 2 bases and J dropped 5; count of bases not matched to a gene: 5. The CDR3 here is CASSLRATGDEQYF. In DNA, the CDR3 is TGTGCCAGCAGCTTAAGGGCGACAGGGGACGAGCAGTACTTC.

V gene TRBV30 combines with J gene TRBJ1-5; the D gene is possibly TRBD1 (5 bases). The CDR3 loop spans 13 amino acids. Looked up from germline, CDR1 is GTSNPN and CDR2 is SVGIG (reference sequence). Trimming shortened V by 0 bases and J by 9 bases, and 12 bases separated the two germline ends. This CDR3 reads CAWSVGAAGPQHF. The CDR3 DNA follows: TGTGCCTGGAGTGTAGGGGCCGCGGGGCCCCAGCATTTT.

The chain couples TRBV5-1 to TRBJ2-7; D ambiguous. Between the trimmed V and J ends, which lost 0 bases and 7 bases, there was a span of 11 bases. This CDR3 comprises 13 residues. Germline CDR1 reads SGHRS; CDR2 reads YFSETQ. In DNA form, the CDR3 reads TGCGCCAGCAGCTTGGTATTCCCTCGGGAGCAGTACTTC. This sequence encodes CASSLVFPREQYF.

The V call is TRBV5-6, the J call TRBJ2-3; D gene unclear. Trimming took 1 base from V and 5 from J, leaving 8 bases between them. Germline V gene lookup returns CDR1 SGHDT and CDR2 YYEEEE. The CDR3 spans 13 residues. The CDR3 is CASSLWDGDTQYF. The DNA for the CDR3 is TGTGCCAGCAGCTTGTGGGATGGAGATACGCAGTATTTT.

The V and J genes are TRBV30 and TRBJ1-6; D gene ambiguous. The germline V gene has CDR1 GTSNPN and CDR2 SVGIG (reference sequence). The CDR3 contains 16 residues. V was cut by 3 bases and J by 1 base, with 13 bases left in between. As DNA, the CDR3 is TGTGCCTGGAGGTCCAACAGAGGATCCTATAATTCACCCCTCCACTTT. Residues: CAWRSNRGSYNSPLHF. The full variable domain, its missing parts supplied by reference TRBV30 and TRBJ1-6, is SQTIHQWPATLVQPVGSPLSLECTVEGTSNPNLYWYRQAAGRGLQLLFYSVGIGQISSEVPQNLSASRPQDRQFILSSKKLLLSDSGFYLCAWRSNRGSYNSPLHFGNGTRLTVT.